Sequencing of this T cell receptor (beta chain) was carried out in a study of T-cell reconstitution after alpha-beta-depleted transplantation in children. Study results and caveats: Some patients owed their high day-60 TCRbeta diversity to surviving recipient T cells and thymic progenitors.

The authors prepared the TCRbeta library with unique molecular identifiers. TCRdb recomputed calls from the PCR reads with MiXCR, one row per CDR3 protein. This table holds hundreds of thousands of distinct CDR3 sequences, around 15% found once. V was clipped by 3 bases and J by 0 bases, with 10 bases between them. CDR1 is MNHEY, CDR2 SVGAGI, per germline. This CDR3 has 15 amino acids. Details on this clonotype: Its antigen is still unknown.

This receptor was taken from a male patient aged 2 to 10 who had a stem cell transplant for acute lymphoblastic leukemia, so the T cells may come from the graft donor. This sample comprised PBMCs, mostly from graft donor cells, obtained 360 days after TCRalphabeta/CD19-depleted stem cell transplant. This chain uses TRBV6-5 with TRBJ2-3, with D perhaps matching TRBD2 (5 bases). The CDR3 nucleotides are TGTGCCAGCAGTTATCTCGGGGATAGCACAGATACGCAGTATTTT. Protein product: CASSYLGDSTDTQYF.